Shown below are 26 T cell receptor beta chains from a single sample sequenced in a study of blood T cells in healthy people across ages. It was with a sample-barcoded 5' primer and a J-beta primer mix that a second PCR of roughly 7 to 12 cycles was run. TCRdb analysed the 5' RACE reads with MiXCR anew, one entry per CDR3 protein. The sample consists of roughly 1,700,000 distinct CDR3 sequences, approximately 30% of them appearing once. Sequencing used blood. The origin of the receptors is a woman aged 30 to 39 in good health.

J is TRBJ2-5 and V is TRBV20-1; 7 nucleotides match TRBD2. V shed 0 bases and J 7 bases; nucleotides not matched to a gene: 11. This CDR3 is 15 amino acids long. From germline, CDR1 is DFQATT and CDR2 SNEGSKA (reference sequence). Written as DNA, the CDR3 is TGCAGTGCTAGAGATAAGCCGTGGGGGGGAGGGACCCAGTACTTC. Its protein product is CSARDKPWGGGTQYF.

The chain links TRBV4-1 to TRBJ2-1, with D uncertain. The V gene lost 1 base and the J gene lost 0 bases, with 7 bases spanning the gap. Germline V gene lookup returns CDR1 MGHRA and CDR2 YSYEKL. This CDR3 region has 15 residues. CDR3 DNA: TGCGCCAGCAGCCAAGTCCAGGACTCCTACAATGAGCAGTTCTTC. It is translated as CASSQVQDSYNEQFF.

This sequence joins TRBV20-1 and TRBJ2-5; the D call may be TRBD1 or TRBD2 (5 bases each). Germline V gene sequence: CDR1 DFQATT, CDR2 SNEGSKA (reference sequence). The CDR3 consists of 14 residues. Trimming left V 0 bases short and J 1 base short, with 9 bases between. CDR3 in DNA: TGCAGTGCTAGAGATCAGAGGGGCCAAGAGACCCAGTACTTC. It is translated as CSARDQRGQETQYF.

This clonotype was recorded at least ten times. V is TRBV6-6 and J is TRBJ2-7, with TRBD2 matching 8 bases. V gave up 6 bases and J gave up 3 bases; unmatched junction bases: 7. Germline values: CDR1 MNHNY, CDR2 SVGAGI (reference sequence). The CDR3 is made up of 14 amino acids. CDR3 bases: TGTGCCAGCAGCAGTAGCGGGGACCTCTACGAGCAGTACTTC. It is translated as CASSSSGDLYEQYF.

This rearrangement joins TRBV4-3 to TRBJ1-5, with D unresolved. Trimming left V 1 base short and J 7 bases short, with 8 bases between. Germline CDR1 and CDR2: LGHNA and YSLEER. CDR3 size: 13 residues. Written as DNA, the CDR3 is TGCGCCAGCAGCCAAGTCGGAGGCCAGCCCCAGCATTTT. Protein product: CASSQVGGQPQHF.

The V call is TRBV5-5, the J call TRBJ2-1; tentatively, D is TRBD2 (6 bases). Germline CDR1 reads SGHKS; CDR2 reads YYEKEE (reference sequence). The CDR3 spans 13 residues. CDR3 sequence reads: CAGVLGLLGEQFF. The CDR3 DNA is TGTGCAGGAGTATTGGGACTGCTCGGGGAGCAGTTCTTC.

In its sample, this clonotype was seen a few times. The V and J genes are TRBV5-1 and TRBJ2-7; possible D gene TRBD2, 5 bases. Per the germline V gene, CDR1 is SGHRS and CDR2 is YFSETQ. Trimming cost V 4 bases and J 6 bases, with 17 bases left between them. There are 14 residues in the CDR3. The CDR3 here is CASSPNSAQSEQYF. Here the CDR3 DNA reads TGCGCCAGCAGCCCGAATAGCGCGCAGTCCGAGCAGTACTTC. The full variable domain, its missing parts supplied by reference TRBV5-1 and TRBJ2-7, is KAGVTQTPRYLIKTRGQQVTLSCSPISGHRSVSWYQQTPGQGLQFLFEYFSETQRNKGNFPGRFSGRQFSNSRSEMNVSTLELGDSALYLCASSPNSAQSEQYFGPGTRLTVT.

The V and J genes are TRBV4-1 and TRBJ2-7, with D maybe TRBD2 (6 bases). From germline, CDR1 is MGHRA and CDR2 YSYEKL. The V and J ends lost 11 bases and 0 bases respectively, with 26 bases between them. The CDR3 loop spans 17 amino acids. Here the CDR3 reads CAARPVLAPTASYEQYF. The CDR3 DNA sequence: TGCGCCGCAAGACCAGTCCTAGCGCCAACAGCCTCCTACGAGCAGTACTTC.

This clonotype was seen at least ten times. This chain uses TRBV6-5 with TRBJ1-2; D not certain. CDR3 length: 14 amino acids. CDR1 is MNHEY, CDR2 SVGAGI, per germline. Trimming removed 6 bases at V and 5 bases at J, with 16 bases between. CDR3 DNA: TGTGCCAGCAGCATAAGTGGGGTTGGGTATGGCTACACCTTC. It encodes CASSISGVGYGYTF.

The rearrangement joins TRBV7-2 to TRBJ1-1; 8 positions agree with TRBD1. The CDR3 is 15 amino acids. Germline CDR1 SGHTA, CDR2 FQGNSA. Unmatched junction bases numbered 7, after V lost 1 base and J lost 6 bases. CDR3 sequence reads: CASSLEAGGKAEAFF. For the CDR3, the DNA is TGTGCCAGCAGCTTAGAAGCAGGGGGCAAAGCTGAAGCTTTCTTT.

This clonotype was seen many times. The chain has TRBV28 and TRBJ2-7; tentative D call: TRBD2 (6 bases). The CDR3 length is 14 residues. V was clipped by 3 bases and J by 3 bases, with 12 bases between them. From germline, CDR1 is MDHEN and CDR2 SYDVKM. The CDR3 bases are TGTGCCAGCAGTTTGGGGGGTATAATCTACGAGCAGTACTTC. Amino acids: CASSLGGIIYEQYF. Filled out from reference TRBV28 and TRBJ2-7, the complete variable domain reads DVKVTQSSRYLVKRTGEKVFLECVQDMDHENMFWYRQDPGLGLRLIYFSYDVKMKEKGDIPEGYSVSREKKERFSLILESASTNQTSMYLCASSLGGIIYEQYFGPGTRLTVT.

The chain couples TRBV6-2 or TRBV6-3 to TRBJ2-4; either TRBD1 or TRBD2 may fit D (5 bases each). The DNA end lines up better with TRBJ2-7; the J call may be wrong. Germline assignment: CDR1 MNHEY and CDR2 SVGEGT. This CDR3 spans 19 amino acids. The CDR3: CASRPPGQGDGFSSYEQYF. The CDR3 nucleotides are TGTGCCAGCAGGCCCCCCGGGCAGGGAGATGGATTTAGCTCCTACGAGCAGTACTTC.

The chain couples TRBV5-6 to TRBJ1-1; the D gene is possibly TRBD1 (6 bases). Trimming pared 4 bases from V and 7 bases from J, leaving 14 bases between. The CDR3 sequence is 13 residues long. Germline V lookup: CDR1 SGHDT, CDR2 YYEEEE. The CDR3 region is CASSAQGWNEAFF. In nucleotides, the CDR3 is TGTGCCAGCAGCGCACAGGGATGGAATGAAGCTTTCTTT.

This chain uses TRBV12-3 or TRBV12-4 with TRBJ1-6, with TRBD1 matching over 8 bases. The CDR3 sequence is 16 residues long. Trimming took 7 bases from V and 7 from J; bases not matched to a gene: 12. The CDR3 DNA reads TGTGCCAGCACCAACAGGGGGTGGGGGCGAAATTCACCCCTCCACTTT. The encoded protein is CASTNRGWGRNSPLHF.

This clonotype appeared many times. The V call is TRBV12-3 or TRBV12-4, the J call TRBJ2-7; D gene uncertain. V shed 7 bases and J shed 2 bases, with 9 bases lying between them. This CDR3 contains 12 residues. Here the CDR3 reads CASTRRAYEQYF. The CDR3 DNA follows: TGTGCCAGCACCAGGCGTGCCTACGAGCAGTACTTC.

V and J are TRBV20-1 and TRBJ2-6, with unresolved D. V was cut by 0 bases and J by 4 bases, with 4 bases left in between. Germline values: CDR1 DFQATT, CDR2 SNEGSKA (reference sequence). The CDR3 runs 13 residues. In DNA form, the CDR3 reads TGCAGTGCTAGAGAGGTCGGGGCCAACGTCCTGACTTTC. This gives the protein CSAREVGANVLTF.

The chain has TRBV12-3 or TRBV12-4 and TRBJ2-7; 8 bases align to TRBD2. Trimming at V came to 3 bases and at J to 5 bases, leaving 15 bases not matched to a gene. The CDR3 loop spans 17 amino acids. CDR3 nucleotide sequence: TGTGCCAGCAGTTTCAGGCGGGGGGAATATCTCGTTGACGAGCAGTACTTC. It encodes CASSFRRGEYLVDEQYF.

This clonotype was observed a handful of times. This chain connects TRBV4-1 to TRBJ2-1, with TRBD1 matching over 9 bases. Germline loops: CDR1 MGHRA, CDR2 YSYEKL. The length of the CDR3 is 16 residues. With 3 bases clipped from V and 6 bases from J, the junction kept 9 bases outside the gene matches. CDR3 nucleotide sequence: TGCGCCAGCAGCCACAGTCGGGACAGGGCCCTCAATGAGCAGTTCTTC. Amino acid sequence: CASSHSRDRALNEQFF.

The V call is TRBV5-6, the J call TRBJ2-7; D remains ambiguous. The germline V and J ends were trimmed by 2 bases and 0 bases, with 12 bases remaining between them. Germline CDR1 and CDR2: SGHDT and YYEEEE. The CDR3 runs to 15 residues. CDR3 protein: CASSFSWEDSYEQYF. The CDR3 DNA sequence: TGTGCCAGCAGCTTTAGTTGGGAAGACTCCTACGAGCAGTACTTC.

This clonotype was seen a single time. J is TRBJ2-1 and V is TRBV7-2; D uncertain. The CDR3 has 15 amino acids. V gave up 4 bases and J gave up 1 base, with 11 bases separating them. CDR1 and CDR2 from the germline V gene are SGHTA and FQGNSA. CDR3 residues: CASSSIIGSYNEQFF. The CDR3 DNA reads TGTGCCAGCAGCTCCATAATTGGATCCTACAATGAGCAGTTCTTC.

This rearrangement joins TRBV9 to TRBJ2-1; 9 bases map to TRBD2. V dropped 3 bases and J dropped 13; count of bases not matched to a gene: 5. The CDR3 has 12 amino acids. The germline V gene has CDR1 SGDLS and CDR2 YYNGEE. CDR3 sequence: CASSAGLASQFF. In nucleotides, the CDR3 is TGTGCCAGCAGCGCTGGACTAGCGTCCCAGTTCTTC.

This clonotype has more than one count but fewer than ten. The chain has TRBV4-1 and TRBJ1-2, with D unclear. With 1 base removed from V and 1 base from J, the gap between germline ends came to 10 bases. The CDR3 loop spans 15 amino acids. The V gene's germline CDR1 is MGHRA and CDR2 YSYEKL. CDR3 DNA sequence: TGCGCCAGCAGCCAAGGTCCGGGGAATAACTATGGCTACACCTTC. Its protein product is CASSQGPGNNYGYTF.

V and J are TRBV7-9 and TRBJ1-2, with D unresolved. The CDR3 consists of 13 residues. Germline values: CDR1 SEHNR, CDR2 FQNEAQ (reference sequence). Trimming left V 5 bases short and J 4 bases short, with 11 bases between. As DNA, the CDR3 is TGTGCCAGCAGCACCGGGTCGGGCTATGGCTACACCTTC. It codes for CASSTGSGYGYTF.

This clonotype was observed a few times. The chain couples TRBV4-1 to TRBJ2-7; D is unclear. Trimming removed 0 bases at V and 3 bases at J, with 18 bases between. The CDR3 spans 17 residues. Germline V lookup: CDR1 MGHRA, CDR2 YSYEKL. The CDR3, as DNA: TGCGCCAGCAGCCAAGATAGAGACGGCCAAAGACGCTACGAGCAGTACTTC. Its protein is CASSQDRDGQRRYEQYF.

The CDR3 spells CASSQDPGSYGYTF. For the CDR3, the DNA is TGCGCCAGCAGCCAAGATCCAGGTTCCTATGGCTACACCTTC. This chain uses TRBV4-3 with TRBJ1-2; the D is unclear. This CDR3 is built from 14 residues. The germline V gene encodes CDR1 LGHNA and CDR2 YSLEER. Trimming cost V 0 bases and J 4 bases, with 9 bases left between them.

Notes on this clonotype: A junction boundary mismatches the germline segment, possibly from a read error. The chain recombines TRBV6-2 or TRBV6-3 with TRBJ2-1, with 9 nucleotides matching TRBD2. CDR1 and CDR2 (germline): MNHEY, SVGEGT. The CDR3 sequence is 15 residues long. CDR3 coding DNA: TGTGCCAACAGTTACTATAGCGGGAGATGGTTTGAGCAGTTCTTC. This sequence encodes CANSYYSGRWFEQFF.